This T cell receptor beta chain was recorded in a study of T-cell reconstitution after alpha-beta-depleted transplantation in children. V lost 6 bases, J lost 0 bases, and 14 bases lay in between. The CDR3 is 15 residues long. Library preparation (for TCRbeta) was performed with unique molecular identifiers. TCRdb reprocessed the PCR reads via MiXCR and lists one record per CDR3 protein. The sample lists approximately 490,000 distinct CDR3 sequences; under 15% were seen once. Only a few counts were recorded for this clonotype. The sequencing used PBMCs from the stem cell graft donor, collected from the stem cell graft. This chain joins TRBV12-3 or TRBV12-4 and TRBJ2-5, with D uncertain. The source of this sequence is a human donor who donated a stem cell graft to a child with combined immunodeficiency. This CDR3 is CASRENTADQETQYF. CDR3 DNA: TGTGCCAGCAGGGAAAACACGGCCGACCAAGAGACCCAGTACTTC.